The clone carrying this T cell receptor (beta chain) was seen more than once but under ten times. Antigen: not known. Lesional scalp punch biopsies and peripheral blood came from alopecia areata patients. The sample is drawn from a study of CD8+ T cells in alopecia areata. Study-wide results and limits: Unlike in mice, where it was clearer, TCR sharing across patients was less clear, possibly HLA-related.

The ends lost 7 bases at V and 7 bases at J; junction bases unmatched: 9. The CDR3 covers 13 residues. CDR1 and CDR2 (germline): SQVTM, ANQGSEA. Sequencing relied on a cDNA template that was reverse transcribed from extracted RNA. Measured with immunoSEQ multiplex PCR; TCRdb has only the in-frame clones, and not every one. In the table there are about 150,000 clones, approximately 45% of which are singletons. The receptor was isolated from a human donor with alopecia areata. Material for sequencing was CD4+ T cells sorted from blood. The chain uses TRBV29-1 and TRBJ2-7; 11 positions match TRBD1. CDR3 sequence (DNA): TGCAGCGCAGAACACCGGGACAGGGGGGAGCAGTACTTC. Protein: CSAEHRDRGEQYF.